This T cell receptor beta chain derives from a study of blood T cell repertoires in COVID-19 (dated by TCRdb to the early 2020s). For the study in its entirety: Collaborator samples came from the United States, Italy and Spain and covered acute and convalescent phases of COVID-19. The material from the prospective study consisted of cDNA or gDNA derived from T cells, B-cell-depleted T cells, or PBMCs. The dataset comprised deeply sampled blood TCRbeta repertoires from subjects exposed to, actively infected with, or recovered from COVID-19. The repertoires were made available in a free public database intended to serve as a resource for research on the immune response to SARS-CoV-2. The samples were drawn from the first 160 participants of the ongoing ImmuneRACE study and from some 1,300 subjects provided by 6 global collaborators. The sample metadata nearly always contained a de-identified subject ID, COVID-19 status, age in years and sex. Where available, HLA class I and class II types were taken from metadata supplied by the sample provider and were not determined by assay-based typing. Results the study describes overall, beyond this receptor: The amount of clinical and demographic metadata varied by source and participant and was provided uncurated.

Regarding this clone: The target of this receptor is not known. The record has no base qualities; no much larger clone is one base away.

The CDR3 runs 14 residues from the cysteine to the phenylalanine. Left in the record is the CDR3 DNA by itself, 42 bases read in frame from the first base. The junction carries 9 bases between V and J, which are trimmed by 5 bases and 2 bases respectively. Based on the germline V gene (reference sequence), the CDR1 and CDR2 sequences are MNHEY and SMNVEV. TCRbeta CDR3 regions were amplified from genomic DNA using the immunoSEQ Assay, a bias-controlled multiplex PCR. The paper's processing steps were these. Nucleated cell counts per sample were estimated from amplification of reference gene primers within the assay. To quantify the absolute abundance of each unique TCRbeta CDR3 rearrangement, sequence reads were collapsed and filtered. For each sample, productive Simpson clonality was calculated by taking the square root of Simpson's diversity index across productive rearrangements. TCRdb carries this immuneACCESS record with in-frame sequences only. Its versions omit some clonotypes, under half of them owing to an unresolved V gene in the studies checked, with the rest unexplained. The D gene and trimming were derived from the DNA, and the V and J assignments and clone size from that table. The sample table shows 250,000 to 350,000 clones, and approximately 87% are seen once. The ten largest clonotypes hold about 5.4% of the sample.

Enrolling through a virtual design, the prospective study's participants ranged in age from roughly 18 to 89 years and lived across approximately 25 United States geographic areas. Cohort assignment in the prospective study relied on participant-reported clinical history from a screening survey and a study questionnaire. Recovered participants in ImmuneRACE Cohort 3 were defined as having two consecutive negative NP/OP PCR tests, clearance from a healthcare professional, or resolution of symptoms. Mobile phlebotomists in the prospective study collected whole blood, serum and a nasopharyngeal or oropharyngeal swab from every participant. Participants in the prospective study had the option to provide additional blood draws and questionnaires over a roughly 2-month period. Prospective study blood samples were shipped either frozen or at room temperature before DNA extraction.

The chain is assembled from TRBV27 and TRBJ2-2; TRBD2 is a weak D gene call, 5 bases matching. The receptor was derived from a woman aged 25 to 45 who had recovered from COVID-19. The sample taken for sequencing was PBMCs or T cells enriched from blood (not recorded which). The CDR3 is CASSRTDNTGELFF. The sequence in DNA is TGTGCCAGCAGTCGGACTGACAACACCGGGGAGCTGTTTTTT.